This T cell receptor (beta chain) originates from a study of blood T cell repertoires in COVID-19. Study-level information: The United States, Italy and Spain supplied acute and convalescent COVID-19 samples.

V dropped 4 bases and J dropped 7 bases, with 17 bases sitting between them. Germline CDR1 reads SGHKS; CDR2 reads YYEKEE (reference sequence). The CDR3 is made up of 14 amino acids. Here immunoSEQ multiplex PCR was the method, and the copy in TCRdb shows in-frame clones only, minus some. Among tens of thousands of clones listed, 79% were seen once. Sequencing used peripheral blood. The rearrangement joins TRBV5-5 to TRBJ1-1; tentatively, D is TRBD1 (5 bases). This clonotype originated in a woman over 75 with active or convalescent COVID-19. This CDR3 is CASSPDNRLVEAFF. The CDR3 DNA is TGTGCCAGCAGCCCGGACAACAGGTTGGTTGAAGCTTTCTTT.